The 17 T cell receptor beta chains given below trace back to one sample, sequenced in a study of T cell responses to AZD1222 COVID-19 vaccine. Repertoires were generated with immunoSEQ multiplex PCR, while TCRdb's copy carries only in-frame clones and drops some. Here the sample spans around 130,000 clones, 70% to 90% being singletons. This sample comprised peripheral blood, obtained on day 0 of AZD1222 vaccination. Every receptor here comes from an adult in good health.

There are a few counts of this clone. The V call is TRBV11-1, the J call TRBJ1-1, with 7 bases lining up with TRBD1. Germline-derived CDR1 and CDR2 are SGHAT and FQDESV (reference sequence). The junction had 11 bases not matched to a gene; V was cut back by 5 bases and J by 5 bases. The CDR3 has 15 amino acids. In DNA, the CDR3 is TGTGCCAGCAGCCCAAGCAGACCCAGGGGGACTGAAGCTTTCTTT. Its protein product is CASSPSRPRGTEAFF.

This clone was detected once. The chain employs TRBV6-2 or TRBV6-3 and TRBJ2-1; 12 bases fit TRBD2. The V segment lost 5 bases and the J segment 0 bases; nucleotides outside the gene matches: 8. Germline V lookup: CDR1 MNHEY, CDR2 SVGEGT. The CDR3 has 18 residues. The DNA of the CDR3 is TGTGCCAGCAGTGGACCGACTAGCGGGGGAAGCTCCTACAATGAGCAGTTCTTC. Its protein product is CASSGPTSGGSSYNEQFF.

The rearrangement joins TRBV7-9 to TRBJ2-3; 9 bases fit TRBD2. This CDR3 has 16 amino acids. Losses at the gene ends were 6 bases for V and 0 bases for J; bases not matched to a gene: 7. CDR1 is SEHNR, CDR2 FQNEAQ, per germline (reference sequence). The CDR3 loop reads CASSPGTSLSTDTQYF. Here the CDR3 DNA reads TGTGCCAGCAGTCCCGGGACTAGCCTAAGCACAGATACGCAGTATTTT.

This chain connects TRBV10-3 to TRBJ1-4, with a possible D match to TRBD1 (5 bases). Germline V gene lookup returns CDR1 ENHRY and CDR2 SYGVKD. Trimming took 2 bases from V and 10 from J, leaving 17 bases between them. The CDR3 loop spans 15 amino acids. CDR3 loop: CAISEAGDLTAKLFF. The CDR3 region has the DNA TGTGCCATCAGTGAGGCCGGGGACCTAACCGCAAAACTGTTTTTT.

The chain is built from TRBV19 and TRBJ1-5; tentatively, D is TRBD1 (5 bases). The germline V gene encodes CDR1 LNHDA and CDR2 SQIVND (reference sequence). V lost 6 bases and J lost 3, with 12 bases in between. The CDR3 runs 14 residues. CDR3 bases: TGTGCCAGTAGGGCGACAGAATTCAATCAGCCCCAGCATTTT. It translates to CASRATEFNQPQHF.

CDR3: CASSYSQGNQPQHF. In DNA form, the CDR3 reads TGTGCCAGCAGTTACTCTCAGGGTAATCAGCCCCAGCATTTT. J is TRBJ1-5 and V is TRBV6-5; a possible D gene is TRBD1 (5 bases). CDR1 is MNHEY, CDR2 SVGAGI, per germline. This CDR3 is built from 14 residues. Trimming took off 0 bases at V and 4 bases at J, with 7 bases between the two ends.

V gene TRBV4-1 combines with J gene TRBJ1-3; D is uncertain. Trimming took off 4 bases at V and 4 bases at J, with 8 bases between the two ends. Germline CDR1 reads MGHRA; CDR2 reads YSYEKL. CDR3 size: 13 residues. CDR3 in DNA: TGCGCCAGCAGCCGTACAAGAGGAAACACCATATATTTT. Its translation: CASSRTRGNTIYF.

V gene TRBV6-5 combines with J gene TRBJ1-1, with D hard to call. V lost 4 bases, J lost 0 bases, and 6 bases lay in between. From germline, CDR1 is MNHEY and CDR2 SVGAGI. CDR3 length: 13 amino acids. CDR3 amino acids: CASSFSMNTEAFF. CDR3 DNA sequence: TGTGCCAGCAGTTTTTCGATGAACACTGAAGCTTTCTTT.

This rearrangement joins TRBV15 to TRBJ2-3, with 7 bases identical to TRBD2. The CDR3 contains 14 residues. Germline-derived CDR1 and CDR2 are LNHNV and YYDKDF (reference sequence). V dropped 3 bases and J dropped 1; count of bases not matched to a gene: 1. The CDR3 reads CATSRAGGTDTQYF. DNA for the CDR3: TGTGCCACCAGCAGGGCGGGGGGCACAGATACGCAGTATTTT.

V is TRBV21-1 and J is TRBJ1-1; the D call TRBD1 from the table was never checked on the DNA. TRBV21-1 is annotated as a pseudogene. The CDR3 has 15 amino acids. CDR3 amino acids: CARKGQGSPNTEAFF. CDR3 coding DNA: TGTGCCAGGAAGGGACAGGGTAGCCCGAACACTGAAGCTTTCTTT.

J is TRBJ2-5 and V is TRBV4-1, with 8 positions matching TRBD2. Per germline, CDR1 MGHRA and CDR2 YSYEKL. The CDR3 spans 17 residues. V trimming: 1 base; J trimming: 5 bases; junction bases outside the gene matches: 12. The CDR3 DNA reads as TGCGCCAGCAGCCAAGCCTCCGCGGGGTTAGCGGGGGAGACCCAGTACTTC. This translates into CASSQASAGLAGETQYF.

The chain carries TRBV19 and TRBJ1-2; D is undetermined. The CDR3 contains 13 residues. Germline CDR1 reads LNHDA; CDR2 reads SQIVND (reference sequence). V was pared by 7 bases and J by 2 bases, with 11 bases between. CDR3 nucleotide sequence: TGTGCCAGTAAATACCGGGAGAACTATGGCTACACCTTC. This translates into CASKYRENYGYTF.

The chain employs TRBV10-3 and TRBJ1-4; D call uncertain. CDR1 is ENHRY, CDR2 SYGVKD, per germline. V lost 0 bases and J 8 bases, leaving 4 bases between the germline ends. This CDR3 comprises 12 residues. As DNA, the CDR3 is TGTGCCATCAGTGAGTCGTCGGAAAAACTGTTTTTT. Translation gives CAISESSEKLFF.

Worth noting for this clone: Sequence at one end of the junction differs from germline and may be a read error. The rearrangement joins TRBV2 to TRBJ2-3, with 7 bases fitting TRBD1. The CDR3 covers 12 residues. Germline lookup yields CDR1 SNHLY and CDR2 FYNNEI. CDR3 in DNA: TGTGCCAGCAGCCTACAGGGGTCGCCCCGTTCTTTT. The encoded protein is CASSLQGSPRSF.

This chain links TRBV19 with TRBJ1-2; possible D gene TRBD1, 5 bases. The length of the CDR3 is 13 residues. The V end was cut by 10 bases, the J end by 10 bases, with 22 bases between. Germline-derived CDR1 and CDR2 are LNHDA and SQIVND (reference sequence). For the CDR3, the DNA is TGTGCCACCTGTAGACAGCAATCTATGGACTACACCTTC. As protein: CATCRQQSMDYTF.

This rearrangement joins TRBV7-2 to TRBJ2-7; no clear D. V was shortened by 2 bases and J by 1 base, with 6 bases between the two germline ends. This CDR3 comprises 13 residues. Germline CDR1 and CDR2: SGHTA and FQGNSA. The CDR3 nucleotides read TGTGCCAGCAGCTTACTTCTTTCCTACGAGCAGTACTTC. It codes for CASSLLLSYEQYF.

This clone was seen only once. The rearrangement joins TRBV9 to TRBJ1-6; 11 nucleotides match TRBD1. The length of the CDR3 is 16 residues. The germline CDR1 and CDR2 sequences are SGDLS and YYNGEE. V trimming: 3 bases; J trimming: 6 bases; junction bases outside the gene matches: 5. The CDR3 nucleotides are TGTGCCAGCAGCGCAACCGGGACAGGGGGTAATTCACCCCTCCACTTT. It encodes CASSATGTGGNSPLHF.